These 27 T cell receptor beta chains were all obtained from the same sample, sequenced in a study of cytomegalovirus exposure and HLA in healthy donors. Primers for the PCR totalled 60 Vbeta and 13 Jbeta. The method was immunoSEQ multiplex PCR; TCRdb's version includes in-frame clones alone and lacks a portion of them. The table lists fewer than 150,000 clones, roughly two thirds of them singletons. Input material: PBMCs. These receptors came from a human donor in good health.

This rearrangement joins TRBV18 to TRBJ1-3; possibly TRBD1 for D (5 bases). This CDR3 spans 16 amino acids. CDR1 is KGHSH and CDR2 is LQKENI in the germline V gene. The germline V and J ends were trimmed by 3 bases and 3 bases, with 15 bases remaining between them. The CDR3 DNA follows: TGTGCCAGCTCACCCAGCGGGGCACCGGGTGGAAACACCATATATTTT. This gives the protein CASSPSGAPGGNTIYF.

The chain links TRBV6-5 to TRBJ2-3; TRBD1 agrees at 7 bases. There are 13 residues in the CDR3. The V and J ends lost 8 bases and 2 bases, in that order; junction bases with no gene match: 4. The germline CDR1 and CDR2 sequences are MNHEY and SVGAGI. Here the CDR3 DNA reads TGTGCCAGCCGGGACAGAGCCACAGATACGCAGTATTTT. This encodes CASRDRATDTQYF.

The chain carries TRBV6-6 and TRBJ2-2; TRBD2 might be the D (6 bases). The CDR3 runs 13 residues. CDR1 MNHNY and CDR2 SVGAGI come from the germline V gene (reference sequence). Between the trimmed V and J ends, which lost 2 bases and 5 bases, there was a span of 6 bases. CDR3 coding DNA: TGTGCCAGCAGTTACCGGGGGACCGGGGAGCTGTTTTTT. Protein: CASSYRGTGELFF.

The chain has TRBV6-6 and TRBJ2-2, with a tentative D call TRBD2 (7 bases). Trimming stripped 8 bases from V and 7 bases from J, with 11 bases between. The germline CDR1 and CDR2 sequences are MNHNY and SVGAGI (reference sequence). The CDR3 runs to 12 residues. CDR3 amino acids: CASGGAGGELFF. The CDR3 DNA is TGTGCCAGCGGGGGGGCCGGCGGGGAGCTGTTTTTT.

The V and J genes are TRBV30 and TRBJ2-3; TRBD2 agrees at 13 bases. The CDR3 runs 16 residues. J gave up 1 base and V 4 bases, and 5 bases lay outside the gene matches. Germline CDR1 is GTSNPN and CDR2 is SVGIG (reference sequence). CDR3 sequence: CAWIGLAGVGTDTQYF. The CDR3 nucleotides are TGTGCCTGGATTGGACTAGCGGGAGTGGGCACAGATACGCAGTATTTT.

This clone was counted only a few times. CDR3 DNA sequence: TGTGCCAGCAGCTTGGGGCGGGCGGGGGGGCGGGAGACCCAGTACTTC. It specifies CASSLGRAGGRETQYF. This chain links TRBV11-2 with TRBJ2-5, with TRBD2 identical over 9 bases. The ends lost 3 bases at V and 5 bases at J; junction bases unmatched: 10. Germline CDR1 SGHAT, CDR2 FQNNGV. The CDR3 has 16 residues.

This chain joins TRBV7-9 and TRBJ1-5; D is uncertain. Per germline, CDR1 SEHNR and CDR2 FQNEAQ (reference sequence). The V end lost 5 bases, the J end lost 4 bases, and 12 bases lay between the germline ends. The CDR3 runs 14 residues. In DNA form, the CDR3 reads TGTGCCAGCAGCACGGGTATTTTTAATCAGCCCCAGCATTTT. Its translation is CASSTGIFNQPQHF.

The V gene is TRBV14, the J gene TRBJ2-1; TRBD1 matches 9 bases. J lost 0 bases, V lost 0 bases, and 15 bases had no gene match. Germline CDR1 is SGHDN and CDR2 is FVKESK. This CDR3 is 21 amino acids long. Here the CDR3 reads CASSQDYVGQGTKSSYNEQFF. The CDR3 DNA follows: TGTGCCAGCAGCCAAGATTATGTGGGACAGGGTACGAAGAGCTCCTACAATGAGCAGTTCTTC.

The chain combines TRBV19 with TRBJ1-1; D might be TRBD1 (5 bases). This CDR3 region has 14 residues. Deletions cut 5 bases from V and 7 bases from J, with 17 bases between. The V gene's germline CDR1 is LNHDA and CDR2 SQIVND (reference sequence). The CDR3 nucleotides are TGTGCCAGTAGTCAGGGCCATCTCGGGGGTGAAGCTTTCTTT. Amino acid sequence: CASSQGHLGGEAFF.

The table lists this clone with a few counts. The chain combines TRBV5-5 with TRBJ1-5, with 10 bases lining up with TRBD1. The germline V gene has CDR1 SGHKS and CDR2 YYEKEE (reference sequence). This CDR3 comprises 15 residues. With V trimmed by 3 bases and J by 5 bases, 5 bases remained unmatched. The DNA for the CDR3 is TGTGCCAGCAGCTGGGACAGGGGAGGTTATCAGCCCCAGCATTTT. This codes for CASSWDRGGYQPQHF.

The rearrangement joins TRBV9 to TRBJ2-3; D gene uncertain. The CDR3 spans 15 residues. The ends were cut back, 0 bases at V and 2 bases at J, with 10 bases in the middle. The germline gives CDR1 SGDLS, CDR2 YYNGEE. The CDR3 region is CASSVERQTTDTQYF. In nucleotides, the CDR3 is TGTGCCAGCAGCGTAGAGCGCCAGACCACAGATACGCAGTATTTT.

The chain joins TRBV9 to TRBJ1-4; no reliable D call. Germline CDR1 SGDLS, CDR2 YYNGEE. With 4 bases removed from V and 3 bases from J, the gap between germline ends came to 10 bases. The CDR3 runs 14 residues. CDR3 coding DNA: TGTGCCAGCAGCATGGCAGGATCTAATGAAAAACTGTTTTTT. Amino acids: CASSMAGSNEKLFF.

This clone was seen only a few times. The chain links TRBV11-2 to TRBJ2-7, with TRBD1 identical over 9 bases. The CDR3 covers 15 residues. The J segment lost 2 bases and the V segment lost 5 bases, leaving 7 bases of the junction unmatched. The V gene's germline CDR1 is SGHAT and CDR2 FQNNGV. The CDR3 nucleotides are TGTGCCAGCAGCGAAAACAGGGGGCGAACCTACGAGCAGTACTTC. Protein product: CASSENRGRTYEQYF.

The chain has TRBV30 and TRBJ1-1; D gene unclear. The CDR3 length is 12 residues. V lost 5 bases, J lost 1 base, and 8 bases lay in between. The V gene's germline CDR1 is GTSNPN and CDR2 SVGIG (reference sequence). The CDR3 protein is CAWAGSNTEAFF. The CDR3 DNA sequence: TGTGCCTGGGCGGGGTCGAACACTGAAGCTTTCTTT.

This chain's CDR3 is CASSYGEGGQFF. CDR3 coding DNA: TGTGCCAGCAGTTACGGGGAGGGTGGGCAGTTCTTC. The rearrangement uses TRBV6-6 and TRBJ2-1; 7 positions match TRBD2. Losses at the gene ends were 2 bases for V and 12 bases for J; bases not matched to a gene: 4. This CDR3 comprises 12 residues. Germline V gene data show CDR1 as MNHNY and CDR2 as SVGAGI (reference sequence).

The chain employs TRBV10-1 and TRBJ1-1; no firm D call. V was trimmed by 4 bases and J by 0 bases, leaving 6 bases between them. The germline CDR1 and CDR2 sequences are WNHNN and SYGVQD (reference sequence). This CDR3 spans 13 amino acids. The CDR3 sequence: CASSVQLNTEAFF. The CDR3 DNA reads TGCGCCAGCAGTGTACAACTGAACACTGAAGCTTTCTTT.

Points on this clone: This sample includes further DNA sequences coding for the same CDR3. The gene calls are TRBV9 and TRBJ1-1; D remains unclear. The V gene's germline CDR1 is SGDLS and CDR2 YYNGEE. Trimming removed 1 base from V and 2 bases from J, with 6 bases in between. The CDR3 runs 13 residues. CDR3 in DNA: TGTGCCAGCAGCGTATCCGGTAACACTGAAGCTTTCTTT. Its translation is CASSVSGNTEAFF.

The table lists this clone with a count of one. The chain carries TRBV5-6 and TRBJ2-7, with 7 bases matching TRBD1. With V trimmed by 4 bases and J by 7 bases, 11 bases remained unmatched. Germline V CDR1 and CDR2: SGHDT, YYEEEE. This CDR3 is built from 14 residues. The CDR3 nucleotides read TGTGCCAGCAGCCTAGGGACAGACTTTTGGGAGCAGTACTTC. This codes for CASSLGTDFWEQYF.

CDR3 in DNA: TGTGCCAGCTCACCTATTACTGGATCTCTAACTAAGCAGTACTTC. Translating gives CASSPITGSLTKQYF. This chain links TRBV18 with TRBJ2-7, with no clear D. Germline V gives CDR1 KGHSH, CDR2 LQKENI. The CDR3 length is 15 residues. V was pared by 3 bases and J by 8 bases, with 20 bases between.

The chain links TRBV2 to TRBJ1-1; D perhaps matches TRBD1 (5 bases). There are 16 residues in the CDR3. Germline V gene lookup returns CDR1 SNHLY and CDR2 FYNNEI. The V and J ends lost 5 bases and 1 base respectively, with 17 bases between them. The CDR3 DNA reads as TGTGCCAGCAGTCTAACTGATCCGACAGCGAACACTGAAGCTTTCTTT. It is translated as CASSLTDPTANTEAFF.

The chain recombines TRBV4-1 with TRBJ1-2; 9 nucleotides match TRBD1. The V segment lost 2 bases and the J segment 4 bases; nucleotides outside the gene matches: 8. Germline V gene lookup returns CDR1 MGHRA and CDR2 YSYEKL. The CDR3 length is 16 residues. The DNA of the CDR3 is TGCGCCAGCAGCCAAACCCGGGACAGGGATTCCTATGGCTACACCTTC. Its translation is CASSQTRDRDSYGYTF.

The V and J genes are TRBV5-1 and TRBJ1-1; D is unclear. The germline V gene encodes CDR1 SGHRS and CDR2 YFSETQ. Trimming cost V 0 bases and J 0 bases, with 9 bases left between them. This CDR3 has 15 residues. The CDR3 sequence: CASSLGQRMNTEAFF. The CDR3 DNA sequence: TGCGCCAGCAGCTTGGGGCAGAGGATGAACACTGAAGCTTTCTTT.

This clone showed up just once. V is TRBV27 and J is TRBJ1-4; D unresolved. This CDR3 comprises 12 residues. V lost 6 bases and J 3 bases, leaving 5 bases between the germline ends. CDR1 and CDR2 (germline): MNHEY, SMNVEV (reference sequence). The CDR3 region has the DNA TGTGCCAGCAGGGGCCCTAATGAAAAACTGTTTTTT. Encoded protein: CASRGPNEKLFF.

The CDR3 region has the DNA TGTGCCAGCAGCGAGAGCGGGAAGGTGCAGTTCTTC. It is translated as CASSESGKVQFF. This chain uses TRBV7-6 with TRBJ2-1; 7 nucleotides align to TRBD2. Germline V gene lookup returns CDR1 SGHVS and CDR2 FNYEAQ. This CDR3 has 12 residues. V lost 5 bases to trimming and J lost 12 bases; unmatched junction nucleotides: 7.

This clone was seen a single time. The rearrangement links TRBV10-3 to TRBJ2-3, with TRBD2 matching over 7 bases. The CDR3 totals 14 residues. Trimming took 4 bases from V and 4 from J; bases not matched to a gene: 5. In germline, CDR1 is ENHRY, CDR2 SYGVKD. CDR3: CAISGPGRSDTQYF. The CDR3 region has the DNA TGTGCCATCAGTGGTCCCGGGAGGTCAGATACGCAGTATTTT.

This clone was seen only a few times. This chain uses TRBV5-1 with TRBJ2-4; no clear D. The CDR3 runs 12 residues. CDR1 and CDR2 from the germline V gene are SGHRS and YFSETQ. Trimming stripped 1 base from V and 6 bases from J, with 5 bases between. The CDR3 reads CASSLLGNIQYF. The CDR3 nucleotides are TGCGCCAGCAGCTTGCTCGGAAACATTCAGTACTTC.

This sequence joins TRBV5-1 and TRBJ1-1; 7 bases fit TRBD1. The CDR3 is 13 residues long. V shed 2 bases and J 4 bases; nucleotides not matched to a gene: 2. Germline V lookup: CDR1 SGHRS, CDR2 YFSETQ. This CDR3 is CASSFQGVTEAFF. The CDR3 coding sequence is TGCGCCAGCAGCTTCCAGGGGGTCACTGAAGCTTTCTTT.